This entry lists 25 T cell receptor beta chains sequenced from one sample in a study of identical twins. TCRdb recomputed calls from the 5' RACE reads with MiXCR, one row per CDR3 protein. The table records roughly 260,000 distinct CDR3 sequences, 6% to 8.5% of them present only once. The same data also contributed to another study, on yellow fever vaccine responses in identical twins.

Sequencing was performed on CD8+ T cells sorted from blood. Receptor source: a woman aged 18-29 years in good health.

This clonotype was counted a few times. The V gene is TRBV6-5, the J gene TRBJ2-6; TRBD1 agrees at 7 bases. Germline V gives CDR1 MNHEY, CDR2 SVGAGI. The V segment lost 0 bases and the J segment 0 bases; nucleotides outside the gene matches: 8. The CDR3 sequence is 19 residues long. The DNA for the CDR3 is TGTGCCAGCAGTTACTCTTACGGGACAGCAAGCTCTGGGGCCAACGTCCTGACTTTC. This gives the protein CASSYSYGTASSGANVLTF.

This clonotype was picked up many times. This chain uses TRBV4-2 with TRBJ2-3; 12 bases map to TRBD2. Germline V gene data show CDR1 as LGHNA and CDR2 as YNFKEQ. The CDR3 length is 17 residues. Unmatched junction bases numbered 3, after V lost 0 bases and J lost 2 bases. The CDR3 coding sequence is TGTGCCAGCAGCCAAGACCTAGCGGGAGGGCCCACAGATACGCAGTATTTT. This sequence encodes CASSQDLAGGPTDTQYF.

The sample holds a few counts of this clonotype. The genes are TRBV28 and TRBJ2-5; D ambiguous. The length of the CDR3 is 13 residues. V dropped 7 bases and J dropped 0 bases, with 9 bases sitting between them. Germline CDR1 MDHEN, CDR2 SYDVKM. The CDR3 DNA follows: TGTGCCAGCACCCTGGGTTACCAAGAGACCCAGTACTTC. Protein: CASTLGYQETQYF.

This clonotype was detected only a few times. The chain links TRBV20-1 to TRBJ2-1; 9 bases are shared with TRBD1. The CDR3 sequence is 15 residues long. J was trimmed by 3 bases and V by 3 bases; bases with no gene match: 6. Germline values: CDR1 DFQATT, CDR2 SNEGSKA (reference sequence). The CDR3: CSASLQGAGYNEQFF. DNA for the CDR3: TGCAGTGCTAGCTTACAGGGGGCTGGCTACAATGAGCAGTTCTTC.

The chain employs TRBV29-1 and TRBJ2-1, with a possible D match to TRBD2 (6 bases). The CDR3 spans 16 residues. The germline CDR1 and CDR2 sequences are SQVTM and ANQGSEA. Trimming removed 7 bases from V and 0 bases from J, with 19 bases in between. The CDR3 sequence: CSGLKSPGGSYNEQFF. The CDR3, as DNA: TGCAGCGGCCTAAAAAGCCCCGGGGGCTCCTACAATGAGCAGTTCTTC.

The chain uses TRBV27 and TRBJ2-1; tentative D call: TRBD2 (7 bases). This CDR3 contains 13 residues. Trimming removed 6 bases at V and 7 bases at J, with 13 bases between. Germline-derived CDR1 and CDR2 are MNHEY and SMNVEV (reference sequence). The CDR3 loop is CASRDRGANEQFF. The DNA for the CDR3 is TGTGCCAGCAGGGATCGGGGGGCGAATGAGCAGTTCTTC.

The V and J genes are TRBV12-3 or TRBV12-4 and TRBJ2-1, with a possible D match to TRBD2 (5 bases). V lost 6 bases, J lost 4 bases, and 7 bases lay in between. This CDR3 has 12 residues. This chain's CDR3 is CASRRAYNEQFF. CDR3 bases: TGTGCCAGCAGGCGGGCATACAATGAGCAGTTCTTC.

This sequence joins TRBV7-2 and TRBJ2-3; no reliable D call. CDR1 and CDR2 (germline): SGHTA, FQGNSA. There are 15 residues in the CDR3. V was cut by 5 bases and J by 6 bases, with 18 bases left in between. The CDR3 spells CASSPLMRLVDTQYF. CDR3 bases: TGTGCCAGCAGCCCTCTAATGAGACTTGTGGATACGCAGTATTTT.

The table lists this clonotype with many counts. The J gene is TRBJ1-1, the V gene TRBV7-9; D is undetermined. The V gene lost 1 base and the J gene lost 11 bases, with 14 bases spanning the gap. The CDR3 extends over 13 amino acids. Germline CDR1 is SEHNR and CDR2 is FQNEAQ (reference sequence). This chain's CDR3 is CASSLVGRSMAFF. CDR3 nucleotides: TGTGCCAGCAGCTTAGTCGGGCGTAGCATGGCTTTCTTT.

This clonotype was seen more than once but under ten times. The chain recombines TRBV2 with TRBJ2-7; 10 nucleotides match TRBD1. Germline lookup yields CDR1 SNHLY and CDR2 FYNNEI. The V gene end was trimmed by 1 base and the J gene end by 2 bases; junction bases not matched to a gene: 11. The CDR3 has 18 residues. CDR3 DNA sequence: TGTGCCAGCAGTGAAGGAGTCGGGTCCGGGACAGGGGCCTACGAGCAGTACGTC. This translates into CASSEGVGSGTGAYEQYV.

This clonotype showed up just a few times. V and J are TRBV20-1 and TRBJ1-5; maybe TRBD1 (5 bases). V was cut by 1 base and J by 5 bases, with 6 bases left in between. The CDR3 runs 12 residues. Looked up from germline, CDR1 is DFQATT and CDR2 is SNEGSKA (reference sequence). In nucleotides, the CDR3 is TGCAGTGCTAGAGGGGGCGATCAGCCCCAGCATTTT. Translated: CSARGGDQPQHF.

This clonotype came up a few times. This chain uses TRBV4-1 with TRBJ1-1, with 8 nucleotides matching TRBD1. V lost 2 bases to trimming and J lost 5 bases; unmatched junction nucleotides: 7. Germline-derived CDR1 and CDR2 are MGHRA and YSYEKL. CDR3 length: 15 residues. Here the CDR3 DNA reads TGCGCCAGCAGCCAAACAGACAGGGGTGGGACTGAAGCTTTCTTT. Its protein is CASSQTDRGGTEAFF.

This clonotype was recorded many times. The chain combines TRBV12-3 or TRBV12-4 with TRBJ2-2, with D possibly being TRBD1 or TRBD2 (5 bases each). The CDR3 runs 13 residues. V lost 8 bases to trimming and J lost 8 bases, with 15 bases between them. The chain's CDR3 is CASDAGAGGELFF. The CDR3 nucleotides read TGTGCCAGCGACGCCGGGGCAGGGGGGGAGCTGTTTTTT.

The table lists this clonotype with many counts. V gene TRBV24-1 combines with J gene TRBJ2-3; a weak D match, TRBD1 (6 bases). Germline V gene lookup returns CDR1 KGHDR and CDR2 SFDVKD. The CDR3 extends over 15 amino acids. With 1 base removed from V and 2 bases from J, the gap between germline ends came to 9 bases. CDR3: CATSDFRQATDTQYF. CDR3 DNA sequence: TGTGCCACCAGTGATTTTCGACAGGCCACAGATACGCAGTATTTT.

The rearrangement links TRBV4-1 to TRBJ2-3; D possibly matches TRBD1 or TRBD2 (7 bases each). Deletions cut 2 bases from V and 0 bases from J, with 15 bases between. CDR3 length: 17 amino acids. Germline V gene data show CDR1 as MGHRA and CDR2 as YSYEKL. The CDR3 loop reads CASSQPRQGGSTDTQYF. Here the CDR3 DNA reads TGCGCCAGCAGCCAACCCCGACAGGGAGGGAGCACAGATACGCAGTATTTT.

A single count supports this clonotype. CDR3 bases: TGTGCCAGTAGTATAGGCCAGGAGAACACTGAAGCTTTCTTT. Amino acid sequence: CASSIGQENTEAFF. The chain has TRBV19 and TRBJ1-1; D not resolved. Germline V lookup: CDR1 LNHDA, CDR2 SQIVND (reference sequence). Deletions cut 1 base from V and 1 base from J, with 7 bases between. There are 14 residues in the CDR3.

There are many counts of this clonotype. The chain carries TRBV29-1 and TRBJ2-7; possibly TRBD1 for D (5 bases). The CDR3 is made up of 11 amino acids. CDR1 SQVTM and CDR2 ANQGSEA come from the germline V gene. V was pared by 7 bases and J by 9 bases, with 16 bases between. CDR3 DNA sequence: TGCAGCGCCTGGACACCTAATGGGCAGTACGTC. It yields the protein CSAWTPNGQYV.

The rearrangement uses TRBV2 and TRBJ2-3, with 8 bases aligning to TRBD2. The ends lost 3 bases at V and 4 bases at J; junction bases unmatched: 12. The germline CDR1 and CDR2 sequences are SNHLY and FYNNEI. The CDR3 covers 17 residues. The CDR3: CASSDGSGSLYADTQYF. As DNA, the CDR3 is TGTGCCAGCAGTGACGGAAGCGGGAGCTTATACGCAGATACGCAGTATTTT.

This rearrangement joins TRBV24-1 to TRBJ2-2; D remains unclear. V was cut by 0 bases and J by 9 bases, with 4 bases left in between. CDR1 is KGHDR and CDR2 is SFDVKD in the germline V gene. CDR3 size: 12 residues. CDR3 region: CATSDLERELFF. For the CDR3, the DNA is TGTGCCACCAGTGATTTGGAGCGGGAGCTGTTTTTT.

This clonotype was found many times. The V call is TRBV28, the J call TRBJ2-2, with a possible D match to TRBD2 (6 bases). The CDR3 runs 13 residues. Trimming cost V 6 bases and J 5 bases, with 10 bases left between them. In germline, CDR1 is MDHEN, CDR2 SYDVKM. The CDR3 nucleotides read TGTGCCAGCAGGCCAAGCGGGACCGGGGAGCTGTTTTTT. Protein sequence: CASRPSGTGELFF.

This clonotype was found a few times. The chain joins TRBV6-5 to TRBJ2-7, with 13 positions matching TRBD2. The CDR3 consists of 18 residues. V shed 4 bases and J 1 base; nucleotides not matched to a gene: 10. CDR1 and CDR2 (germline): MNHEY, SVGAGI. CDR3 amino acids: CASSSWTSGGSESYEQYV. DNA of the CDR3: TGTGCCAGCAGTTCCTGGACTAGCGGGGGCAGCGAGTCCTACGAGCAGTACGTC.

The chain links TRBV2 to TRBJ2-1; 10 bases fit TRBD2. Unmatched junction bases numbered 6, after V lost 1 base and J lost 9 bases. Germline assignment: CDR1 SNHLY and CDR2 FYNNEI. The CDR3 has 15 residues. The CDR3 protein is CASSEGLAGGGEQFF. The CDR3 nucleotides are TGTGCCAGCAGTGAAGGACTAGCGGGCGGGGGTGAGCAGTTCTTC.

This clonotype was seen repeatedly, ten times or more. This chain joins TRBV21-1 and TRBJ2-2; whether TRBD1, the table's D call, matches the DNA was not checked. TRBV21-1 is annotated as a pseudogene. The CDR3 length is 15 residues. The CDR3 protein is CASSNPGQGTGELFF. The DNA of the CDR3 is TGTGCCAGCAGCAACCCGGGACAGGGCACCGGGGAGCTGTTTTTT.

V is TRBV5-5 and J is TRBJ2-7, with D perhaps matching TRBD2 (5 bases). The germline gives CDR1 SGHKS, CDR2 YYEKEE (reference sequence). The V gene lost 1 base and the J gene lost 6 bases, with 11 bases spanning the gap. The CDR3 is 13 residues long. The CDR3 is CASSLTPGIEQYV. Written as DNA, the CDR3 is TGTGCCAGCAGCTTGACCCCGGGAATCGAGCAGTACGTC.

The chain joins TRBV12-3 or TRBV12-4 to TRBJ2-2, with a tentative D call TRBD1 (5 bases). The ends were cut back, 7 bases at V and 1 base at J, with 19 bases in the middle. The CDR3 totals 17 residues. The CDR3 DNA reads as TGTGCCAGCACCGAGGACACCATAACATTGAACACCGGGGAGCTGTTTTTT. It translates to CASTEDTITLNTGELFF.